This TCR beta chain was recorded in a study of T cell responses to AZD1222 COVID-19 vaccine. Study outcomes and limitations: Donors were chiefly white British, with a greater number of females, and clonal diversity was perhaps underestimated.

Some clones are missing from TCRdb's copy, which holds only in-frame ones; the method was immunoSEQ multiplex PCR. The sample contains around 84,000 clones, about 82% of which appear only once. V dropped 6 bases and J dropped 6 bases, with 15 bases sitting between them. This CDR3 is built from 15 residues. Germline CDR1 MNHEY, CDR2 SMNVEV (reference sequence). In the case of this clone: The antigen is unknown.

The TCR comes from an adult in good health. The V call is TRBV27, the J call TRBJ1-6, with D hard to call. Sequenced here: peripheral blood, sampled on day 0 of AZD1222 vaccination. The CDR3 sequence: CASSQGPTTNSPLHF. Written as DNA, the CDR3 is TGTGCCAGCAGCCAAGGCCCCACCACTAATTCACCCCTCCACTTT.